This TCR beta chain was obtained from a study of identical twins (TCRdb year 2016). For context, the study as a whole: To test whether fetal clonotypes persist, this study deep-sequenced TCR alpha and beta repertoires from monozygotic twins, from unrelated adults of various ages, and from cord blood. To rule out contamination, the twin experiments were replicated at different times with different library preparation protocols.

This clonotype was counted only a few times. Its specific antigen is unknown. Base quality data are lacking; no much larger clone is found one base away. From the cysteine up to the phenylalanine, the CDR3 has a length of 18 residues. Only the CDR3 DNA is retained, 54 bases long and in frame from the first base. The CDR1 and CDR2 encoded by the germline V gene are SGHRS and YFSETQ. At the junction V is shortened by 3 bases and J by 5 bases; bases outside the gene matches: 13. Overall study outcomes, separate from this receptor: Because the same donors could not be followed over many years, the conclusions relied on cross-sectional statistical analysis. Recombination models systematically underestimated out-of-frame TCR alpha sharing in monozygotic twins but agreed with sharing between unrelated individuals. Zero-insertion analyses could be partly confounded by invariant T cells such as MAIT and iNKT, though diverse VJ usage argued against such confounding for most clonotypes. Compared with coincidental sharing between unrelated individuals, out-of-frame TCR alpha sequences shared between twins showed an excess of sequences with low generation probability. In beta out-of-frame sequences, excess twin sharing was weaker, because having fewer shared sequences lowered the signal-to-noise ratio. Fewer insertions were carried by abundant cord blood beta clonotypes, a similar but weaker trend appeared in young adult naive repertoires, and no such trend appeared in memory repertoires.

Every donor in the study was a healthy Caucasian. The library came from 5' RACE. Instrument on record: Illumina HiSeq 2000. A universal primer binding site was added through template switching, and the final cDNA carried a unique molecular identifier so that TCR cDNA molecules could be counted accurately. Specific primers in the conserved constant-segment region were used to synthesize first-strand cDNA for the TCR alpha and beta chains. Each cDNA library was double barcoded, with a SMART-Mk sample barcode plus Illumina barcodes, to control for contamination. TruSeq adapter sequences, together with Illumina sample barcodes, were added in two successive PCR steps. Sequencing of the TCR alpha and beta cDNA libraries was done on the Illumina HiSeq platform using custom primers. The published analysis was carried out like this. MiGEC was used to process raw reads and extract unique molecular identifiers, and MiXCR was used to find CDR3 positions. Recombination models were inferred per individual with the repgenHMM and IGoR tools using an EM algorithm. The tcR package in R was used for shared clonotype analysis, with sharing normalized by the product of cloneset sizes. To study raw recombination free of thymic and clonal selection effects, out-of-frame nonproductive sequences were analyzed. TCRdb applied fastp at Q25 and MiXCR to the public reads, then kept only in-frame beta chains. All rows with the same CDR3 protein become a single entry with the most common DNA and genes. Here the V and J calls rest on TCRdb's processing, not on the authors' analysis. A total of more than 1.5 million distinct CDR3 sequences appear in this sample, less than 35% of them only once. The top ten clones comprise around 0.25% of the sample.

The sequencing sample was made of cord blood. The chain couples TRBV5-1 to TRBJ2-1; 11 junctional bases match TRBD2. The sequence derives from a newborn girl in good health. The CDR3 in this case is CASSSGLAGFGAHNEQFF. The sequenced DNA is TGCGCCAGCAGCTCAGGACTAGCGGGTTTCGGGGCCCACAATGAGCAGTTCTTC. Full variable domain (CDR3 extended with the reference TRBV5-1 and TRBJ2-1 proteins): KAGVTQTPRYLIKTRGQQVTLSCSPISGHRSVSWYQQTPGQGLQFLFEYFSETQRNKGNFPGRFSGRQFSNSRSEMNVSTLELGDSALYLCASSSGLAGFGAHNEQFFGPGTRLTVL.